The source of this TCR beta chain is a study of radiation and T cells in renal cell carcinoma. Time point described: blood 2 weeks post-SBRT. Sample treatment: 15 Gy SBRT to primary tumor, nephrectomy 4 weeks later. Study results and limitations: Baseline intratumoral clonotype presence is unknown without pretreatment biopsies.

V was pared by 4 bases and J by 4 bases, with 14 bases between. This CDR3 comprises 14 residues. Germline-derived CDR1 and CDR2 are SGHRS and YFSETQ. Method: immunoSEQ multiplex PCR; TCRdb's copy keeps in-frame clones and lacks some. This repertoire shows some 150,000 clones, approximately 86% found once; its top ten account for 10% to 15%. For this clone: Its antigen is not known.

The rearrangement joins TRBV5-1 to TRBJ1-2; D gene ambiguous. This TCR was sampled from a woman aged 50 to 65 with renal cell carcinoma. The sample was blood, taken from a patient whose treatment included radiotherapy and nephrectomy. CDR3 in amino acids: CASSTRTAGYGYTF. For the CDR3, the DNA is TGCGCCAGCAGCACCCGGACCGCAGGCTATGGCTACACCTTC.